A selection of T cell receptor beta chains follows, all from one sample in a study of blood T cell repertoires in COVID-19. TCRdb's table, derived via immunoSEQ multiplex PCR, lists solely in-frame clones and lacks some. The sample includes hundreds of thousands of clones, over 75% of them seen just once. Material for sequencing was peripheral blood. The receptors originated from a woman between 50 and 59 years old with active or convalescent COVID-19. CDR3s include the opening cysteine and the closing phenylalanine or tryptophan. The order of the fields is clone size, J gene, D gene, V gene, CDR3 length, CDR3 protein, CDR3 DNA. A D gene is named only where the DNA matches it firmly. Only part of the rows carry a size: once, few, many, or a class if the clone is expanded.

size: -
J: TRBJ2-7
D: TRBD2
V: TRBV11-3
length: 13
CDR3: CASSFGGGDEQYF
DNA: TGTGCCAGCAGCTTTGGCGGGGGTGACGAGCAGTACTTC

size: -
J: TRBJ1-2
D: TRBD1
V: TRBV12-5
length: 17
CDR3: CASGLKKGTGDNYGYTF
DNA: TGTGCTAGTGGTTTGAAAAAAGGGACAGGGGATAACTATGGCTACACCTTC

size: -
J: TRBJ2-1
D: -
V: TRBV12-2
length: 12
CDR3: CASRLVLASQFF
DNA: TGTGCAAGTCGCTTAGTCCTAGCGTCGCAGTTCTTC

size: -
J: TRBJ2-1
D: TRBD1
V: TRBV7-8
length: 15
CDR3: CASSLGQGSNNEQFF
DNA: TGTGCCAGCAGCTTGGGACAGGGCTCGAACAATGAGCAGTTCTTC

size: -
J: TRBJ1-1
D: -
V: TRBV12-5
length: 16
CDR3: CASGLVRGGRNTEAFF
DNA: TGTGCTAGTGGTTTGGTACGGGGGGGGAGGAACACTGAAGCTTTCTTT

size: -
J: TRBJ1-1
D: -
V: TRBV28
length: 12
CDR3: CASRAGAGVAFF
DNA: TGTGCCAGCAGGGCGGGAGCAGGTGTAGCTTTCTTT

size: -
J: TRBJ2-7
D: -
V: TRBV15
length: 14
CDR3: CATSRRGTTYEQYF
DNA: TGTGCCACCAGCAGGCGGGGTACGACCTACGAGCAGTACTTC

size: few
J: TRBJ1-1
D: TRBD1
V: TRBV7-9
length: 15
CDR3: CASSRGTGRFTEAFF
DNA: TGTGCCAGCAGCCGTGGGACAGGGCGGTTCACTGAAGCTTTCTTT

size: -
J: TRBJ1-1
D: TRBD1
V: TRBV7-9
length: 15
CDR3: CASSFFQGENTEAFF
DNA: TGTGCCAGCAGCTTCTTCCAGGGGGAGAACACTGAAGCTTTCTTT

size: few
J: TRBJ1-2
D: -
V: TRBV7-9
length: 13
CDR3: CASSLGGGSGYTF
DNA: TGTGCCAGCAGCTTAGGGGGAGGCTCTGGCTACACCTTC

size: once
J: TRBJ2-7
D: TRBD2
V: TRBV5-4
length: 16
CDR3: CASSPGLAGGEDEQYF
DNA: TGTGCCAGCAGCCCGGGACTAGCGGGAGGAGAGGACGAGCAGTACTTC

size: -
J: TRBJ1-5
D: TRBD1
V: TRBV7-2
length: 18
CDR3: CASSARTGGYYSNQPQHF
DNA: TGTGCCAGCAGCGCGCGGACAGGGGGCTACTATAGCAATCAGCCCCAGCATTTT

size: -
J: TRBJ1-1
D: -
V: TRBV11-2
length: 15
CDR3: CASSSSWTSNTEAFF
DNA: TGTGCCAGCAGTTCCTCTTGGACATCCAACACTGAAGCTTTCTTT

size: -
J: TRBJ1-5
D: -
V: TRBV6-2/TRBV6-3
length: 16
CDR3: CASSPAGAGSERPQHF
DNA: TGTGCCAGCAGTCCCGCCGGGGCGGGGTCGGAGCGGCCCCAGCATTTT

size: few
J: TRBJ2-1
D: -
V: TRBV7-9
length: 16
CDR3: CASSLSSGSVYNEQFF
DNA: TGTGCCAGCAGCTTAAGTTCAGGGTCGGTTTACAATGAGCAGTTCTTC

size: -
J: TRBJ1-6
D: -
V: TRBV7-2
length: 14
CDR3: CASSSRDSRSPLHF
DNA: TGTGCCAGCAGCTCCCGGGACTCACGGTCACCCCTCCACTTT

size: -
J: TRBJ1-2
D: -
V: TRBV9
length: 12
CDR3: CASMGAVYGYTF
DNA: TGTGCCAGCATGGGGGCAGTCTACGGCTACACCTTC

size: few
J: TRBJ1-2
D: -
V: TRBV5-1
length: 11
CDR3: CASSLGAGYTF
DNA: TGCGCCAGCAGCTTGGGGGCTGGCTACACCTTC

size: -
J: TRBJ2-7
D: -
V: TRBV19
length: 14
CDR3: CASSIGGALYEQYF
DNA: TGTGCCAGTAGTATTGGAGGAGCGCTCTACGAGCAGTACTTC

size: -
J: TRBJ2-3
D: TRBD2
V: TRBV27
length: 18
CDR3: CASSPPGVAGGITDTQYF
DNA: TGTGCCAGCAGCCCCCCAGGGGTAGCGGGGGGAATCACAGATACGCAGTATTTT

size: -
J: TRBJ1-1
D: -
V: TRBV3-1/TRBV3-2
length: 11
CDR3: CASKGDYEAFF
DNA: TGTGCCAGCAAGGGAGATTATGAAGCTTTCTTT

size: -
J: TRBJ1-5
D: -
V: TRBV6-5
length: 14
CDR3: CASTKGGGNQPQHF
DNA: TGTGCCAGCACCAAAGGGGGGGGCAATCAGCCCCAGCATTTT

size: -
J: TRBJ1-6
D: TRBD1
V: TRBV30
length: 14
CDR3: CAWSVGGGGSPLHF
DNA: TGTGCCTGGAGTGTAGGAGGGGGCGGTTCGCCCCTCCACTTT

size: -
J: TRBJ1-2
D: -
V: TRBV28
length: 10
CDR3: CATTNYGYTF
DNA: TGTGCCACCACTAACTATGGCTACACCTTC

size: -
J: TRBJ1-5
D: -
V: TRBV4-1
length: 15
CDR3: CASSQEPQGSQPQHF
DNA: TGCGCCAGCAGCCAAGAGCCGCAGGGTAGTCAGCCCCAGCATTTT

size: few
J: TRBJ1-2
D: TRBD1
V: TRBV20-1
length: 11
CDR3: CSARDPQGAFF
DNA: TGCAGTGCTAGAGATCCCCAGGGGGCTTTCTTC

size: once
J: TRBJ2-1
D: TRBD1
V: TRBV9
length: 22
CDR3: CASSRGPQQGAFWRSSYNEQFF
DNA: TGTGCCAGCAGTCGGGGTCCCCAACAGGGGGCATTTTGGAGAAGCTCCTACAATGAGCAGTTCTTC

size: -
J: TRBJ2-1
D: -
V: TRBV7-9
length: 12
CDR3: CASSSQVGEQFF
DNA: TGTGCCAGCAGCTCACAGGTAGGTGAGCAGTTCTTC

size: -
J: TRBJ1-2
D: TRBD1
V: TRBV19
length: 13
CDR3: CASGGTGMQGYTF
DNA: TGTGCCAGTGGGGGGACAGGGATGCAAGGCTACACCTTC

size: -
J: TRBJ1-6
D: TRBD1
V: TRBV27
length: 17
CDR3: CASSLYRQGAGNSPLHF
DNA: TGTGCCAGCAGTTTATATCGACAGGGGGCCGGGAATTCACCCCTCCACTTT

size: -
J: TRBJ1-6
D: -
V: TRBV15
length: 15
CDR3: CATAERSSYNSPLHF
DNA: TGTGCCACCGCTGAAAGGAGCTCCTATAATTCACCCCTCCACTTT

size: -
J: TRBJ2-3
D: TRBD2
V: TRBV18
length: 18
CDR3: CASSLLAGGGEITDTQYF
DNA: TGTGCCAGCTCCCTCCTAGCGGGGGGGGGCGAAATCACAGATACGCAGTATTTT

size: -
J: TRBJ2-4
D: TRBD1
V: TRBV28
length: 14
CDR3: CASSSGYRGHIQYF
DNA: TGTGCCAGCAGTTCTGGCTACAGGGGGCACATTCAGTACTTC

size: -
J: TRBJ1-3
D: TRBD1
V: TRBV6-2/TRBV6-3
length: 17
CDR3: CASSYEQGGHSGNTIYF
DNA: TGTGCCAGCAGTTACGAACAGGGGGGCCACTCTGGAAACACCATATATTTT

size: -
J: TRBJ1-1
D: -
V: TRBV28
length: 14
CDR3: CASNSIAGGTEAFF
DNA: TGTGCCAGCAATTCTATCGCAGGTGGGACTGAAGCTTTCTTT

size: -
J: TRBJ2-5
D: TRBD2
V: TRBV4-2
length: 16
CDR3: CASSPQTSGGQETQYF
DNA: TGTGCCAGCAGCCCCCAGACTAGCGGGGGCCAAGAGACCCAGTACTTC

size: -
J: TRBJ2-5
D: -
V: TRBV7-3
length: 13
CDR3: CASSLRSAETQYF
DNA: TGTGCCAGCAGCTTAAGAAGCGCGGAGACCCAGTACTTC

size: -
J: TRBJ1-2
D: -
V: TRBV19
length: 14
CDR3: CASSGRGRAYGYTF
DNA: TGTGCCAGTAGCGGCAGGGGTAGGGCCTATGGCTACACCTTC

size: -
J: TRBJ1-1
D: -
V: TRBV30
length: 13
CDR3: CAWSVGENTEAFF
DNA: TGTGCCTGGAGTGTAGGGGAGAACACTGAAGCTTTCTTT

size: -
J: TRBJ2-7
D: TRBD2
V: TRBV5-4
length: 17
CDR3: CASSWGGLAGPTYEQYF
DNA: TGTGCCAGCAGCTGGGGGGGACTAGCGGGCCCGACCTACGAGCAGTACTTC

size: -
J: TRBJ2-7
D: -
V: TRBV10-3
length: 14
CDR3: CAIPSSSQGYEQYF
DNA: TGTGCCATCCCCAGCTCCTCCCAGGGCTACGAGCAGTACTTC

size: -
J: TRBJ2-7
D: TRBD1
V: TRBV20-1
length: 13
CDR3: CSASTGEPYEQYF
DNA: TGCAGTGCTAGTACAGGGGAACCCTACGAGCAGTACTTC

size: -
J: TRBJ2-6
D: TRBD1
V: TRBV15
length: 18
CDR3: CATSRGPGQGAGANVLTF
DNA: TGTGCCACCAGCCGTGGGCCGGGACAGGGAGCTGGGGCCAACGTCCTGACTTTC